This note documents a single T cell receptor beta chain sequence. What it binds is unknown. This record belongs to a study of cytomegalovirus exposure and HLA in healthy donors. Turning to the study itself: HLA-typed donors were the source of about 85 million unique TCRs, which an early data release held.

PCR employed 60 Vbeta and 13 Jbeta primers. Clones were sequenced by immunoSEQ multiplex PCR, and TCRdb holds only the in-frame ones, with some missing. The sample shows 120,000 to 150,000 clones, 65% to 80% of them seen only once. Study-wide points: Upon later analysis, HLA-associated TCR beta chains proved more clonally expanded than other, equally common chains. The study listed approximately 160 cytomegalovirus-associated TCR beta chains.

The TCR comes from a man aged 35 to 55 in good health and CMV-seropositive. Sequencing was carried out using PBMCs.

The DNA for the CDR3 is TGTGCCAGCAGCGACCGACCGGCTAGCTCCTACGAGCAGTACTTC. Encoded protein: CASSDRPASSYEQYF. The chain joins TRBV5-5 to TRBJ2-7; D ambiguous. The germline V and J ends were trimmed by 4 bases and 0 bases, with 14 bases remaining between them. Germline CDR1 SGHKS, CDR2 YYEKEE (reference sequence). CDR3 length: 15 residues.